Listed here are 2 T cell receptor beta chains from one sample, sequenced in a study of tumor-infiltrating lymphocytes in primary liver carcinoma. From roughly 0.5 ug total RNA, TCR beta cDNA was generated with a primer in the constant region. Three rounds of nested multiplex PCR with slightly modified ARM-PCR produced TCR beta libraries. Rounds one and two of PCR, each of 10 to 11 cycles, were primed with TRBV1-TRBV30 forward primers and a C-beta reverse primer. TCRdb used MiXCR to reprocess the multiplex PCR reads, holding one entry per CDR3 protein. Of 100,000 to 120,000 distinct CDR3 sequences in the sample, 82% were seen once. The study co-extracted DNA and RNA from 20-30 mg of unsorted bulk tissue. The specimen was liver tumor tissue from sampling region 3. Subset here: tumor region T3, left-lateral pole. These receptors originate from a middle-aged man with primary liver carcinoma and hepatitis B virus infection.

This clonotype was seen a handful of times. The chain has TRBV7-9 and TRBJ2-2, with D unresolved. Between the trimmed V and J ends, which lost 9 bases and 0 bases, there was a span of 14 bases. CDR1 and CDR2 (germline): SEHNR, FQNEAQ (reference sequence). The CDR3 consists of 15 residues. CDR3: CASSQSITNTGELFF. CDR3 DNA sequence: TGTGCCAGTAGCCAGTCAATAACGAACACCGGGGAGCTGTTTTTT.

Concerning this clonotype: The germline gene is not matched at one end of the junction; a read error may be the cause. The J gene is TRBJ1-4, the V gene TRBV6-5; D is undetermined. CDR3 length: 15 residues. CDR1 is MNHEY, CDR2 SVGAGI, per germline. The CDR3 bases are TGTGCCTGCAGTTACAGTGACGGAGGCTATGAAAAACTGTTTTTT. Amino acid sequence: CACSYSDGGYEKLFF.